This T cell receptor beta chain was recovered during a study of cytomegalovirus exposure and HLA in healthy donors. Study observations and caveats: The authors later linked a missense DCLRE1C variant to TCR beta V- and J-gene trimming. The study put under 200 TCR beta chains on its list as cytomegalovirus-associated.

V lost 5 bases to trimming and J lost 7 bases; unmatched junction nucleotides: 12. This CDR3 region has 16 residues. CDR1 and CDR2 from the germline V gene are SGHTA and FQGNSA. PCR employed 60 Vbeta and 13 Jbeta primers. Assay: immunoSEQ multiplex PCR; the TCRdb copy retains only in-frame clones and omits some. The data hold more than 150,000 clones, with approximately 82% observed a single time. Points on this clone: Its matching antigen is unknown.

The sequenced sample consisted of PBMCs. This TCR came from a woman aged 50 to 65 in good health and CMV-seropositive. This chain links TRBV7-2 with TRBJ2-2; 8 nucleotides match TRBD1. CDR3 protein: CASSLRQGLGFGELFF. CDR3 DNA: TGTGCCAGCAGCCTAAGACAGGGGTTGGGTTTCGGGGAGCTGTTTTTT.